Following are 17 T cell receptor beta chains from one sample sequenced in a study of shared clonotypes between healthy human individuals. Profiled with immunoSEQ multiplex PCR; TCRdb holds only in-frame clones, not every one. The sample contains 950,000 to 1,100,000 clones, approximately 80% of which appear only once. The specimen was memory CD4+ T cells from PBMCs. As for subset: CD45RA-negative fraction. The receptor set was obtained from a man between 18 and 29 years old in good health. Some clones in this sample may be carry-over from other donors' samples.

The gene calls are TRBV5-1 and TRBJ2-1; D remains unclear. The germline V gene encodes CDR1 SGHRS and CDR2 YFSETQ. The CDR3 covers 13 residues. The ends were cut back, 0 bases at V and 6 bases at J, with 7 bases in the middle. The CDR3 loop is CASSLGLPNEQFF. CDR3 bases: TGCGCCAGCAGCTTGGGTCTCCCCAATGAGCAGTTCTTC.

V usage is TRBV5-1 and J usage is TRBJ1-2; D remains unclear. CDR1 and CDR2 (germline): SGHRS, YFSETQ. V lost 4 bases and J 4 bases, leaving 14 bases between the germline ends. This CDR3 region has 14 residues. CDR3 sequence: CASSRGEETYGYTF. DNA of the CDR3: TGCGCCAGCAGCCGTGGTGAGGAGACCTATGGCTACACCTTC.

This sequence joins TRBV5-6 and TRBJ2-7, with 7 bases aligning to TRBD2. The length of the CDR3 is 13 residues. Germline assignment: CDR1 SGHDT and CDR2 YYEEEE. Trimming cost V 4 bases and J 4 bases; bases outside gene matches: 5. This CDR3 reads CASSAGLGYEQYF. Written as DNA, the CDR3 is TGTGCCAGCAGCGCTGGACTAGGATACGAGCAGTACTTC.

In this sample, this clone turned up many times. The chain combines TRBV11-2 with TRBJ2-1, with 7 bases identical to TRBD2. With V trimmed by 1 base and J by 3 bases, 6 bases remained unmatched. Germline V CDR1 and CDR2: SGHAT, FQNNGV. CDR3 length: 16 amino acids. This chain's CDR3 is CASSLGWAGVYNEQFF. The CDR3 DNA reads TGTGCCAGCAGCTTAGGTTGGGCGGGAGTCTACAATGAGCAGTTCTTC. Based on the CDR3 plus reference TRBV11-2 and TRBJ2-1, the full variable domain is EAGVAQSPRYKIIEKRQSVAFWCNPISGHATLYWYQQILGQGPKLLIQFQNNGVVDDSQLPKDRFSAERLKGVDSTLKIQPAKLEDSAVYLCASSLGWAGVYNEQFFGPGTRLTVL.

This chain connects TRBV28 to TRBJ1-2; D gene unclear. Germline V gene lookup returns CDR1 MDHEN and CDR2 SYDVKM. The CDR3 runs 15 residues. V shed 0 bases and J shed 7 bases, with 15 bases lying between them. The CDR3 coding sequence is TGTGCCAGCAGTTTATGGGGTGGCGGTCTCTCTGGCTACACCTTC. Translated: CASSLWGGGLSGYTF.

This chain uses TRBV7-8 with TRBJ2-7; D is uncertain. CDR3 size: 13 residues. Trimming cost V 2 bases and J 3 bases, with 8 bases left between them. CDR1 and CDR2 (germline): SGHVS, FQNEAQ. CDR3: CASSLTTNYEQYF. CDR3 nucleotide sequence: TGTGCCAGCAGCTTAACTACAAACTACGAGCAGTACTTC.

The chain is built from TRBV11-2 and TRBJ2-1; D is possibly TRBD2 (6 bases). This CDR3 has 14 amino acids. Germline V gene lookup returns CDR1 SGHAT and CDR2 FQNNGV. V was cut by 5 bases and J by 3 bases, with 11 bases left in between. The CDR3, as DNA: TGTGCCAGCAGCCCTAGCGTCTACTACAATGAGCAGTTCTTC. Encoded protein: CASSPSVYYNEQFF.

This clone was picked up a small number of times. This chain connects TRBV5-6 to TRBJ2-1; the match to TRBD2 covers 7 bases. Germline V gives CDR1 SGHDT, CDR2 YYEEEE. The CDR3 extends over 14 amino acids. With V trimmed by 6 bases and J by 7 bases, 10 bases remained unmatched. CDR3 protein: CASNSGGAGNEQFF. CDR3 bases: TGTGCCAGCAACTCCGGGGGAGCGGGGAATGAGCAGTTCTTC.

V gene TRBV9 combines with J gene TRBJ1-3, with D perhaps TRBD1 (6 bases). V shed 2 bases and J shed 0 bases, with 12 bases lying between them. Germline V gene sequence: CDR1 SGDLS, CDR2 YYNGEE. This CDR3 is 16 amino acids long. The CDR3 reads CASSVTGTYSGNTIYF. CDR3 sequence (DNA): TGTGCCAGCAGCGTCACAGGGACTTACTCTGGAAACACCATATATTTT.

The chain combines TRBV5-6 with TRBJ1-5; the D gene is possibly TRBD1 (5 bases). The CDR3 totals 14 residues. Looked up from germline, CDR1 is SGHDT and CDR2 is YYEEEE. Trimming took off 2 bases at V and 2 bases at J, with 8 bases between the two ends. Here the CDR3 reads CASSFWGGNQPQHF. CDR3 in DNA: TGTGCCAGCAGCTTTTGGGGGGGCAATCAGCCCCAGCATTTT.

The CDR3 is CSVERGSLRTDTQYF. Written as DNA, the CDR3 is TGCAGCGTTGAAAGGGGGAGCTTACGCACAGATACGCAGTATTTT. The V gene is TRBV29-1, the J gene TRBJ2-3, with D maybe TRBD1 (6 bases). The V gene's germline CDR1 is SQVTM and CDR2 ANQGSEA. V was shortened by 2 bases and J by 1 base, with 13 bases between the two germline ends. There are 15 residues in the CDR3.

Here the CDR3 reads CASFAGRMNTEAFF. The CDR3 coding sequence is TGTGCCAGTTTTGCTGGACGTATGAACACTGAAGCTTTCTTT. This sequence joins TRBV2 and TRBJ1-1; D gene uncertain. The CDR3 runs 14 residues. Germline CDR1 and CDR2: SNHLY and FYNNEI. V was pared by 9 bases and J by 0 bases, with 14 bases between.

The chain couples TRBV19 to TRBJ1-5; unclear D gene. The V gene's germline CDR1 is LNHDA and CDR2 SQIVND (reference sequence). The CDR3 has 12 residues. Trimming stripped 4 bases from V and 3 bases from J, with 4 bases between. CDR3 in DNA: TGTGCCAGTAGTAAAGACAATCAGCCCCAGCATTTT. It codes for CASSKDNQPQHF.

The chain joins TRBV19 to TRBJ2-6; the match to TRBD1 covers 9 bases. CDR3 length: 17 amino acids. The V gene's germline CDR1 is LNHDA and CDR2 SQIVND (reference sequence). V was pared by 7 bases and J by 0 bases, with 7 bases of the junction left unmatched. Here the CDR3 reads CASNSPGQGSGANVLTF. For the CDR3, the DNA is TGTGCCAGTAACTCCCCGGGACAGGGCTCTGGGGCCAACGTCCTGACTTTC.

The V gene is TRBV25-1, the J gene TRBJ1-2, with 7 bases lining up with TRBD1. The CDR3 runs 16 residues. The ends lost 4 bases at V and 5 bases at J; junction bases unmatched: 13. Germline CDR1 MGHDK, CDR2 SYGVNS. For the CDR3, the DNA is TGTGCCAGCAGTGGAACCCGGGACAGAACTATGTATGGCTACACCTTC. Its protein is CASSGTRDRTMYGYTF.

The chain joins TRBV19 to TRBJ2-2; TRBD1 aligns across 11 bases. This CDR3 spans 16 amino acids. CDR1 and CDR2 (germline): LNHDA, SQIVND (reference sequence). Germline trimming cut 10 bases from V and 7 bases from J; bases unmatched to any gene: 14. CDR3 DNA: TGTGCCACCAGGACAGGGGGCTTTGGCGGGCACGGGGAGCTGTTTTTT. This sequence encodes CATRTGGFGGHGELFF.

The chain carries TRBV5-1 and TRBJ1-2, with TRBD1 matching 8 bases. Germline V gene data show CDR1 as SGHRS and CDR2 as YFSETQ. Trimming took 0 bases from V and 8 from J; bases not matched to a gene: 9. The CDR3 spans 15 residues. The CDR3 is CASSLAGQGSTGYTF. CDR3 DNA sequence: TGCGCCAGCAGCTTGGCCGGACAGGGATCCACCGGCTACACCTTC.